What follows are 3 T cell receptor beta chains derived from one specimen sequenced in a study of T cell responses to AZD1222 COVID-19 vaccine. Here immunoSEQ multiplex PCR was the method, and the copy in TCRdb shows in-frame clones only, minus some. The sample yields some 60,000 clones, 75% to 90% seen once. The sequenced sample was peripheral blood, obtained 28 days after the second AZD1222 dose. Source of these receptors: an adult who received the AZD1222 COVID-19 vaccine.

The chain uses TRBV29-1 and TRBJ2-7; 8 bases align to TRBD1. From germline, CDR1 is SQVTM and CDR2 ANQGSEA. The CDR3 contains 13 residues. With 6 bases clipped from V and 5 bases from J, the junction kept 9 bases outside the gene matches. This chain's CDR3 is CSVAGQGYDEQYF. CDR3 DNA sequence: TGCAGCGTCGCCGGACAGGGTTACGACGAGCAGTACTTC.

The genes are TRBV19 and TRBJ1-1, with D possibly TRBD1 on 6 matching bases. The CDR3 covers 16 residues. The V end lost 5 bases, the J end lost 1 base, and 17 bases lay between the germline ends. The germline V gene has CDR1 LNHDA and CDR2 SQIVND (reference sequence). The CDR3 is CASSDLRGRTNTEAFF. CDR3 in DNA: TGTGCCAGTAGTGATTTGAGGGGGAGGACGAACACTGAAGCTTTCTTT.

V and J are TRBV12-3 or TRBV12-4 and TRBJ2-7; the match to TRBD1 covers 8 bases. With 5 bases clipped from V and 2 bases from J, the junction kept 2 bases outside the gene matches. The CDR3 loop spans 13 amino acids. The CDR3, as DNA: TGTGCCAGCAGTCCAGGGGGCCCCTACGAGCAGTACTTC. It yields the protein CASSPGGPYEQYF.